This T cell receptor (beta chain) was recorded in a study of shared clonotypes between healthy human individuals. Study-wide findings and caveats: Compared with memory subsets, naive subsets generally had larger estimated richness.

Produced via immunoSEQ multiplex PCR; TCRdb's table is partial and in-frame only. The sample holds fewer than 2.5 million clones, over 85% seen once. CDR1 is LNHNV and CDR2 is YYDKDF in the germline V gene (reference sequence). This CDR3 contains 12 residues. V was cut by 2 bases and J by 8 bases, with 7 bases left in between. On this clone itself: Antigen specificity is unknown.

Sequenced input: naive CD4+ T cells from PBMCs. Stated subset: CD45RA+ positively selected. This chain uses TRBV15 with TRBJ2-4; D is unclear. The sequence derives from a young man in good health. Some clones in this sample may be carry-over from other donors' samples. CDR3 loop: CATSRTKDIQYF. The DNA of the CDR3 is TGTGCCACCAGCAGAACAAAGGACATTCAGTACTTC.